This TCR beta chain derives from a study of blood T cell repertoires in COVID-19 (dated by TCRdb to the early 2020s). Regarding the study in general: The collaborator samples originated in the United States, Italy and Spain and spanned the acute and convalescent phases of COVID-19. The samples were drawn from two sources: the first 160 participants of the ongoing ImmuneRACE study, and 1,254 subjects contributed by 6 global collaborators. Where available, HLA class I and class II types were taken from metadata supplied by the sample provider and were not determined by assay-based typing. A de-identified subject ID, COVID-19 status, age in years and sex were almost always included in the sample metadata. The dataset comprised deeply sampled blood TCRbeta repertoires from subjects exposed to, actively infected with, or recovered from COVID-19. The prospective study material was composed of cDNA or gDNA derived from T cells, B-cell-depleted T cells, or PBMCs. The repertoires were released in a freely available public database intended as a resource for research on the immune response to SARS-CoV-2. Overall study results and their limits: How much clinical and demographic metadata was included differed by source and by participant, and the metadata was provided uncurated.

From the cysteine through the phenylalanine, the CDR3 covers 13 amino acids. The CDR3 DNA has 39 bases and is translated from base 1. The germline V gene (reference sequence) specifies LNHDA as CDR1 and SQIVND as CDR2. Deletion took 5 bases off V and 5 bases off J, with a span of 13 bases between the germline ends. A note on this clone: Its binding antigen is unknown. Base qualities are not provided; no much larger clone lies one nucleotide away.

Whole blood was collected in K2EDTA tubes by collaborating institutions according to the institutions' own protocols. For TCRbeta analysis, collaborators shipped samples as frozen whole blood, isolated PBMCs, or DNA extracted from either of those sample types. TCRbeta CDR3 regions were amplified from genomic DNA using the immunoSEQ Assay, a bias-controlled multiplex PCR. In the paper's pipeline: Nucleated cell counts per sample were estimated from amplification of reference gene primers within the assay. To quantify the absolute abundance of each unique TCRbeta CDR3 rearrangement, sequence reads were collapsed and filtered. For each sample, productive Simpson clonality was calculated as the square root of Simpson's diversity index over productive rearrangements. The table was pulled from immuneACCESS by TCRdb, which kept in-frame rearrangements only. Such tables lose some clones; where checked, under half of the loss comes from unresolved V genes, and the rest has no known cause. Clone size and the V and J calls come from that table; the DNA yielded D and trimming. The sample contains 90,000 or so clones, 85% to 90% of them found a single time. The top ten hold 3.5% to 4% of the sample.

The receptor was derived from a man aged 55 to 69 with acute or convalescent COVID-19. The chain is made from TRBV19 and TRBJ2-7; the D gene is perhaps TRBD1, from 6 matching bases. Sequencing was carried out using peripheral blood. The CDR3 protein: CASSGQGLHEQYF. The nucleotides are TGTGCCAGTAGTGGCCAGGGGTTACACGAGCAGTACTTC. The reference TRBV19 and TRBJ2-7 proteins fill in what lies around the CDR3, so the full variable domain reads DGGITQSPKYLFRKEGQNVTLSCEQNLNHDAMYWYRQDPGQGLRLIYYSQIVNDFQKGDIAEGYSVSREKKESFPLTVTSAQKNPTAFYLCASSGQGLHEQYFGPGTRLTVT.